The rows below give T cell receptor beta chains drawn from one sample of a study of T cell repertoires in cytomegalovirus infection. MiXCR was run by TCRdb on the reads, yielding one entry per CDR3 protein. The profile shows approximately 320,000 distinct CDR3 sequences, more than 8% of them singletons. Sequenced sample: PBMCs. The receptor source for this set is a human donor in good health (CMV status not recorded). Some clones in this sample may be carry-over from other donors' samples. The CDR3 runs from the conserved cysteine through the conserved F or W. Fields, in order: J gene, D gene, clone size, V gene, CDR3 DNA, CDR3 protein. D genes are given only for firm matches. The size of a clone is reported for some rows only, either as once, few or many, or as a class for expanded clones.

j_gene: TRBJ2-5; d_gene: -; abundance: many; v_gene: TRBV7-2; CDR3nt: TGTGCCAGCGAACAAGAGACCCAGTACTTC; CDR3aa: CASEQETQYF
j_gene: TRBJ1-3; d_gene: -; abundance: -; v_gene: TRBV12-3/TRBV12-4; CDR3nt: TGTGCCAGCAGACAGGGCCACTCTGGAAACACCATATATTTT; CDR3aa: CASRQGHSGNTIYF
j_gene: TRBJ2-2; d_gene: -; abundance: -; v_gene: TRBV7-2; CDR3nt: TGTGCCAGCAGCCAAATCAGGGGTGACACCGGGGAGCTGTTTTTT; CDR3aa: CASSQIRGDTGELFF
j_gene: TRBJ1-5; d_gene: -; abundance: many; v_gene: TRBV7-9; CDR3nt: TGTGCCAGCAGCTTAATAGCTAATCAGCCCCAGCATTTT; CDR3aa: CASSLIANQPQHF
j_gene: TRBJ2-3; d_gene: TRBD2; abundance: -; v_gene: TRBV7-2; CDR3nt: TGTGCCAGCAGCTACGTGGCGGGGGGGTCAGATACGCAGTATTTT; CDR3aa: CASSYVAGGSDTQYF
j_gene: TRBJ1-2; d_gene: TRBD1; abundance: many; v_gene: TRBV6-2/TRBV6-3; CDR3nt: TGTGCCAGCAGAAGCGGACAGGGGGTCTCCTATGGCTACACCTTC; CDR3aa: CASRSGQGVSYGYTF
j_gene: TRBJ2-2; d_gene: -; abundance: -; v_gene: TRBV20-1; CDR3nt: TGCAGTGCTTTTTCCGATGGCGGGGAGCTGTTTTTT; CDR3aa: CSAFSDGGELFF
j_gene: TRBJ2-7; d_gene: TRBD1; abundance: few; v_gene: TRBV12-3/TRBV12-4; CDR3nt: TGTGCCAGCAGCCGGCAGACAGGGCTGGACGAGCAGTACTTC; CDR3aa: CASSRQTGLDEQYF
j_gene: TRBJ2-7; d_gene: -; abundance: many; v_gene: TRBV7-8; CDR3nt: TGTGCCAGCAGCCCTGGACAGCGTCCGATCTACGAGCAGTACTTC; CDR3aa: CASSPGQRPIYEQYF
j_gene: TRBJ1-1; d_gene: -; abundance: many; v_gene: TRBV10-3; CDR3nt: TGTGCCATCAGTGACTCTCGCATGGGACCTTCGAACACTGAAGCTTTCTTT; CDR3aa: CAISDSRMGPSNTEAFF
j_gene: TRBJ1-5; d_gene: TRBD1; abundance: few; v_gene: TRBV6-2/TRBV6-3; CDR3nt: TGTGCCAGCGGTAGACAGGGGCAGTACTATAGCAATCAGCCCCAGCATTTT; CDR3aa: CASGRQGQYYSNQPQHF
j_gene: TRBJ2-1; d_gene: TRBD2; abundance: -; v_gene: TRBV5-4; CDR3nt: TGTGCCAGCAGACAAAGCAGCGGGATAGAGCAGTTCTTC; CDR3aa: CASRQSSGIEQFF
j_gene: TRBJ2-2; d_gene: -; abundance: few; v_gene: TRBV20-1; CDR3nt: TGCAGTGCTAGAGACATCCTCACCGGGGAGCTGTTTTTT; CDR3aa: CSARDILTGELFF
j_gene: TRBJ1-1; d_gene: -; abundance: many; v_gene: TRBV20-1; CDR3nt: TGCAGTGCTAAGGGACGGGTGGTGAACACTGAAGCTTTCTTT; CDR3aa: CSAKGRVVNTEAFF
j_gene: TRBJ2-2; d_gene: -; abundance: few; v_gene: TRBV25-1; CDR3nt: TGTGCCAGCATAAGACATGACACCGGGGAGCTGTTTTTT; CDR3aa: CASIRHDTGELFF
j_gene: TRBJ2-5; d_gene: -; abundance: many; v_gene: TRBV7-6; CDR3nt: TGTGCCAGCAGCTTAGCGAAGCTGAACAGGGCCAGAGAGACCCAGTACTTC; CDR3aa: CASSLAKLNRARETQYF
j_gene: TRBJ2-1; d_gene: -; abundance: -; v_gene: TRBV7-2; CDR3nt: TGTGCCAGCAGCCCCCGTTTGAGCTACAATGAGCAGTTCTTC; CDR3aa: CASSPRLSYNEQFF
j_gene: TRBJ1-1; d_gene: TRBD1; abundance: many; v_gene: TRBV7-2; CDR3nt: TGTGCCAGCAGCGTAGCCCTAATGGGACAGATGAAGGAAGCTTTCTTT; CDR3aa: CASSVALMGQMKEAFF
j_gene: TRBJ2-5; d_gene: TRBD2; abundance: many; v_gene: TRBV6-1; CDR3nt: TGTGCCAGCAGTTGGCGAAGGGCAGGGTCTAGCGGGTCCATACACCAAGAGACCCAGTACTTC; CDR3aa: CASSWRRAGSSGSIHQETQYF
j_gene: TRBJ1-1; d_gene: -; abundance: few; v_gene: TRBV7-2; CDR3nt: TGTGCCAGCAGCCCTTACCTTAGACAGACGGAAGCTTTCTTT; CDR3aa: CASSPYLRQTEAFF
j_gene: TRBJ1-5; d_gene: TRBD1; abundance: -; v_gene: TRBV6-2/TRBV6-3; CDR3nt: TGTGCCAGCAGCCGGACGAGACAGGGGTGGGGTCAGCCCCAGCATTTT; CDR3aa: CASSRTRQGWGQPQHF
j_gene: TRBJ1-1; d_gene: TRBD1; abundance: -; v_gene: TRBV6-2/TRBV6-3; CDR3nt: TGTGCCAGCAGGAAACAGGGGGAGGAAGCTTTCTTT; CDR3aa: CASRKQGEEAFF
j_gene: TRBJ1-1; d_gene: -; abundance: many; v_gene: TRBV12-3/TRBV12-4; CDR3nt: TGTGCCAGCAGTTTTAGTCCGAACACTGAAGCTTTCTTT; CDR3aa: CASSFSPNTEAFF
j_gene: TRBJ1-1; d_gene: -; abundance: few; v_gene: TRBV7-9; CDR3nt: TGTGCCAGCAGCTTAAGTAGGGGAACTGAAGCTTTCTTT; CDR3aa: CASSLSRGTEAFF
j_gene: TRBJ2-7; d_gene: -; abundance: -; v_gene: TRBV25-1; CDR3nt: TGTGCCAGCAGTAAGGAGCCCCGGACTACCGAGCAGTACTTC; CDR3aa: CASSKEPRTTEQYF
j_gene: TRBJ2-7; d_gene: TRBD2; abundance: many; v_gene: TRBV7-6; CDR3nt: TGTGCCAGCAGCTCCCAGTCGGGGGGCTACGAGCAGTACTTC; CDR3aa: CASSSQSGGYEQYF